The rows below give T cell receptor beta chains drawn from one sample of a study of shared clonotypes between healthy human individuals. The method was immunoSEQ multiplex PCR; TCRdb's version includes in-frame clones alone and lacks a portion of them. Of about 2.3 million clones in the sample, over 90% are singletons; the top ten hold around 0.4%. Material: naive CD4+ T cells from PBMCs. All receptors come from a young man in good health. Some clones in this sample may be carry-over from other donors' samples. CDR3s leave out the opening cysteine and the closing phenylalanine or tryptophan.

v_gene	j_gene	CDR3aa
TRBV6-5	TRBJ1-2	ASSLRARDYGYT
TRBV4-3	TRBJ1-3	ASSHGGQGSGNTIY
TRBV10-2	TRBJ2-5	ASSESGRTQETQY
TRBV28	TRBJ2-1	ASRWGGFPPNEQF
TRBV12-5	TRBJ1-1	ASGLGGTGGATEAF
TRBV9	TRBJ1-1	ASSVSDGVEAF
TRBV28	TRBJ1-1	ASTPFRDPHPEAF
TRBV28	TRBJ1-2	ASSSTGSGGNYGYT
TRBV5-1	TRBJ2-2	ASSLVSGFGKPSNTGELF
TRBV5-1	TRBJ1-2	ASSLGGQGGYGYT
TRBV19	TRBJ1-1	ASSIGRLGVATEAF
TRBV10-2	TRBJ2-7	ATLRLAGPSYEQY
TRBV4-1	TRBJ2-4	ASSPGQGAIAKNIQY
TRBV5-5	TRBJ2-7	AGAAGTTNYEQY
TRBV7-2	TRBJ1-4	ASSPHPALRGGEKLF
TRBV10-1	TRBJ2-3	ASSESPGAFPDTQY
TRBV6-1	TRBJ1-2	ASSDRGEGYT
TRBV19	TRBJ1-4	ASSKLGDRGGKKLF
TRBV11-2	TRBJ2-7	ASSRDQINYEQY
TRBV7-2	TRBJ2-3	ASSPNGMDTQY
TRBV5-1	TRBJ1-1	ASSELLNTEAF
TRBV18	.	ASSPDRYEQY
TRBV28	TRBJ1-1	ASSLAGGVTEAF
TRBV2	TRBJ2-3	ASKASGSTDTQY